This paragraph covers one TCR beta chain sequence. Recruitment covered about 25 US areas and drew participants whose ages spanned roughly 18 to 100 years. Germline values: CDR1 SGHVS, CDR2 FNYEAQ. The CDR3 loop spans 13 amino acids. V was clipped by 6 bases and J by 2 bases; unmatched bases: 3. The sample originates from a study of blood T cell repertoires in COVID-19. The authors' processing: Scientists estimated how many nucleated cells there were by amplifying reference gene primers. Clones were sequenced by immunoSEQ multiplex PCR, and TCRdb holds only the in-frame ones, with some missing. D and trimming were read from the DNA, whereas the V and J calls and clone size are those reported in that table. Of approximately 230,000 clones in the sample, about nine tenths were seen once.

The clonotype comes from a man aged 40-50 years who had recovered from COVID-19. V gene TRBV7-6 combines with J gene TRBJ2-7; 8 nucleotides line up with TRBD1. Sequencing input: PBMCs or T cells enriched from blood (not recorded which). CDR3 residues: CASRGQGTYEQYF. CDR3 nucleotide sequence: TGTGCCAGCAGAGGACAGGGAACCTACGAGCAGTACTTC.